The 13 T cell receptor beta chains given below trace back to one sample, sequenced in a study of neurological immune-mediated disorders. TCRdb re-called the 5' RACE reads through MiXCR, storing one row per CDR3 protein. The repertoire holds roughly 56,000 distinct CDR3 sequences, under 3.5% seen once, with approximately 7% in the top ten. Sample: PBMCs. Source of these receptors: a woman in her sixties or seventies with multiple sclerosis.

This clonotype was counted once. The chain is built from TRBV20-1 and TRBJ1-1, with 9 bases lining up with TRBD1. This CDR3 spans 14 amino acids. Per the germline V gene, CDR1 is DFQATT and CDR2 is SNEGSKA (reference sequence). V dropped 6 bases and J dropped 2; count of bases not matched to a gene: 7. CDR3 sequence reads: CSAKRDRVNTEAFF. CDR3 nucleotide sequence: TGCAGTGCCAAACGGGACAGGGTCAACACTGAAGCTTTCTTT.

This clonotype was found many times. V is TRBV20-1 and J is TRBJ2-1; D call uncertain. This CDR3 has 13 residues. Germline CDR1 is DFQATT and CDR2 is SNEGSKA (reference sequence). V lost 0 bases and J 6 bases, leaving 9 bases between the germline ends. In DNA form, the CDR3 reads TGCAGTGCTAGAGAGTGGGGTGGCAATGAGCAGTTCTTC. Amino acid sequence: CSAREWGGNEQFF.

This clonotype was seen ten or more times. CDR3 sequence (DNA): TGTGCCAGCAGCTTTGGGAGGCGAAGTCTCCAAGAGACCCAGTACTTC. This encodes CASSFGRRSLQETQYF. The J gene is TRBJ2-5, the V gene TRBV5-4; maybe TRBD2 (6 bases). Germline CDR1 reads SGHNT; CDR2 reads YYREEE (reference sequence). V was cut by 2 bases and J by 1 base, with 15 bases left in between. CDR3 size: 16 residues.

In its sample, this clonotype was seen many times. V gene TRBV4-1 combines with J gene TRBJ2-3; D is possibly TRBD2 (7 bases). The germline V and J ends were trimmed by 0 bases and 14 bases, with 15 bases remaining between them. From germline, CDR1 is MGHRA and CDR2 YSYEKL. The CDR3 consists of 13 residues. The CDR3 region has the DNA TGCGCCAGCAGCCAAGATGGGGGGGCGGTGGGGTATTTT. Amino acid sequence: CASSQDGGAVGYF.

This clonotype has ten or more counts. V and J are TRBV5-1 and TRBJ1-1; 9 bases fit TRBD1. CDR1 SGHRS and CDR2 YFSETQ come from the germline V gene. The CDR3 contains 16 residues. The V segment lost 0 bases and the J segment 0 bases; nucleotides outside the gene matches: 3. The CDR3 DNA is TGCGCCAGCAGCTTGGATGGACAGGGGTTGAACACTGAAGCTTTCTTT. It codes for CASSLDGQGLNTEAFF. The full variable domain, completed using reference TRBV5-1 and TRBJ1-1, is KAGVTQTPRYLIKTRGQQVTLSCSPISGHRSVSWYQQTPGQGLQFLFEYFSETQRNKGNFPGRFSGRQFSNSRSEMNVSTLELGDSALYLCASSLDGQGLNTEAFFGQGTRLTVV.

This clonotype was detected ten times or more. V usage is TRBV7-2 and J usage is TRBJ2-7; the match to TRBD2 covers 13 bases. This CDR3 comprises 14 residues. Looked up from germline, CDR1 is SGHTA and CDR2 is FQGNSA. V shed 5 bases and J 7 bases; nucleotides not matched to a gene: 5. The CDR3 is CASSTSGGAREQYF. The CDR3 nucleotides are TGTGCCAGCAGCACTAGCGGGGGGGCGAGGGAGCAGTACTTC.

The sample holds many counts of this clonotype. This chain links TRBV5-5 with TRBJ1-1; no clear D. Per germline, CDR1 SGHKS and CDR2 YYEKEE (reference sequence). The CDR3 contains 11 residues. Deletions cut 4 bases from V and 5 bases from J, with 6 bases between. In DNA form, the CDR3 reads TGTGCCAGCAGCATCCTGACTGAAGCTTTCTTT. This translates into CASSILTEAFF.

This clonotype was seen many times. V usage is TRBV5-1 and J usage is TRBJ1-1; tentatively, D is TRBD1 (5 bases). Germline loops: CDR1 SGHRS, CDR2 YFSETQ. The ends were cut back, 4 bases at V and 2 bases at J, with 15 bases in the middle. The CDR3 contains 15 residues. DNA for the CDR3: TGCGCCAGCAGCCTGGGGGGGGTCCCCAACACTGAAGCTTTCTTT. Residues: CASSLGGVPNTEAFF.

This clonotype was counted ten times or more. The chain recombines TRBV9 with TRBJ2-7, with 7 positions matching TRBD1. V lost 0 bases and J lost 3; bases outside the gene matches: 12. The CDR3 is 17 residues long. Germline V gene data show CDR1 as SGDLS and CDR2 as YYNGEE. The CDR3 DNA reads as TGTGCCAGCAGCGTAGGGGACGGGACAGTTTTTGTCTACGAGCAGTACTTC. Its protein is CASSVGDGTVFVYEQYF.

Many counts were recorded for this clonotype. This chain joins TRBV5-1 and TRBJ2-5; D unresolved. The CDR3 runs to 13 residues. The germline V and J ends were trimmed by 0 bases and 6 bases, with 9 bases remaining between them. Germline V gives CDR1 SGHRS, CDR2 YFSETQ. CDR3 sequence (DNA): TGCGCCAGCAGCTTGGACACCAGTCAGACCCAGTACTTC. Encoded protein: CASSLDTSQTQYF.

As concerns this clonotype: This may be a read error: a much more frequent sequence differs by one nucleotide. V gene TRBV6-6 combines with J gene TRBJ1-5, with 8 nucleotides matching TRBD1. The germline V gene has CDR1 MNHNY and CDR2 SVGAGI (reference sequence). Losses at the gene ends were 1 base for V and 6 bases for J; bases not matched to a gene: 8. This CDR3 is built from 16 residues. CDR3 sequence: CASSYYQGAGSQPQHF. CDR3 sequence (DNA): TGTGCCAGCAGTTACTACCAGGGGGCCGGTAGTCAGCCCCAGCATTTT.

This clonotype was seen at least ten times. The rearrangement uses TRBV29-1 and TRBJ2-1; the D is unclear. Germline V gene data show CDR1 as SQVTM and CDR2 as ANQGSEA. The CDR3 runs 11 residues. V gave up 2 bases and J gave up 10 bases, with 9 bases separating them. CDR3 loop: CSVERTPEQFF. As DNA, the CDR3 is TGCAGCGTTGAAAGGACCCCGGAGCAGTTCTTC.

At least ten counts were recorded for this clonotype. Here the CDR3 reads CASSQERHSGYGYTF. For the CDR3, the DNA is TGCGCCAGCAGCCAAGAAAGACACTCGGGCTATGGCTACACCTTC. The rearrangement links TRBV4-3 to TRBJ1-2, with D uncertain. V lost 0 bases and J 4 bases, leaving 12 bases between the germline ends. CDR3 length: 15 amino acids. Germline V gene lookup returns CDR1 LGHNA and CDR2 YSLEER.